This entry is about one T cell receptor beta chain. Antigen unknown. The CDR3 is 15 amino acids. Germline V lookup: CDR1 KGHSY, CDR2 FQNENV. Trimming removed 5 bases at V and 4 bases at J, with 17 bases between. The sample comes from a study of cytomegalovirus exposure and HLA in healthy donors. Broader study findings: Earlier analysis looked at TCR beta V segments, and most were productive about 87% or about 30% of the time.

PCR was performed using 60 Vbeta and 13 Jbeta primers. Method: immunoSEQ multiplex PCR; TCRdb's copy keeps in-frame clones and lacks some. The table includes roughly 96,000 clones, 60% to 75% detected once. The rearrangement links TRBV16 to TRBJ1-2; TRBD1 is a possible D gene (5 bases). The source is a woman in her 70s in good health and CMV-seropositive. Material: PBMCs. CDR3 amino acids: CASSVSPPGAYGYTF. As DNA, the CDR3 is TGTGCCAGCAGCGTAAGCCCACCTGGGGCCTATGGCTACACCTTC.